This passage covers 7 T cell receptor beta chains from one sample sequenced in a study of vaccination and CD4 T cells after COVID-19. Cultured CD4+ T cell DNA was sequenced using the Oncomine TCR Beta short-read assay. After culture, CD4+ T cells served as the source for genomic DNA extraction. TCRdb itself ran the PCR reads through MiXCR, one entry per CDR3 protein. The sample consists of roughly 7,300 distinct CDR3 sequences, approximately 35% of them appearing once. Their recognized antigens are unknown. This sample's treatment: approximately nine-day PBMC culture with coronavirus spike peptide pools or control peptides (ViraFEST assay). CD4+ T-cell collection from the unexposed donor predated the COVID-19 pandemic (2011-2018). Sequencing was carried out using CD4+ T cells from blood, cultured in vitro. All receptors come from a human donor in good health.

On this clonotype: This could be a read error, since a much larger clone is one nucleotide away. This chain links TRBV20-1 with TRBJ1-5; D might be TRBD1 (5 bases). The CDR3 consists of 14 residues. Germline loops: CDR1 DFQATT, CDR2 SNEGSKA (reference sequence). V was clipped by 5 bases and J by 3 bases, with 14 bases between them. The CDR3, as DNA: TGCAGTGCTTTCGGGGCCATCCTCAATCAGCCCCAGCATTTT. It encodes CSAFGAILNQPQHF.

This clonotype appeared a single time. The gene calls are TRBV5-1 and TRBJ2-1; TRBD2 matches at 7 bases. Looked up from germline, CDR1 is SGHRS and CDR2 is YFSETQ. The CDR3 is 15 residues long. V shed 7 bases, J shed 7 bases, and the junction held 14 bases outside the gene matches. CDR3 DNA: TGCGCCAGCGGGGCCGGGACTAAGGGTTTGAATGAGCAGTTCTTC. Translated, it gives CASGAGTKGLNEQFF.

This chain joins TRBV5-1 and TRBJ1-5, with a weak D call TRBD1 (5 bases). The CDR3 extends over 13 amino acids. Germline lookup yields CDR1 SGHRS and CDR2 YFSETQ. The ends were cut back, 4 bases at V and 3 bases at J, with 8 bases in the middle. Written as DNA, the CDR3 is TGCGCCAGCAGCCCGGGACTCAATCAGCCCCAGCATTTT. Translated: CASSPGLNQPQHF.

This clonotype was counted a few times. The genes are TRBV7-6 and TRBJ2-1; D is perhaps TRBD2 (5 bases). V was trimmed by 1 base and J by 2 bases, leaving 6 bases between them. This CDR3 has 14 amino acids. Germline loops: CDR1 SGHVS, CDR2 FNYEAQ. The CDR3 DNA reads as TGTGCCAGCAGCTTAGACGGGACCTACAATGAGCAGTTCTTC. This gives the protein CASSLDGTYNEQFF.

This sequence joins TRBV20-1 and TRBJ2-1; D is perhaps TRBD2 (5 bases). Germline loops: CDR1 DFQATT, CDR2 SNEGSKA (reference sequence). Trimming removed 5 bases from V and 4 bases from J, with 12 bases in between. This CDR3 is built from 13 residues. Here the CDR3 reads CSARASSYNEQFF. CDR3 DNA sequence: TGCAGTGCTCGGGCTAGCAGTTACAATGAGCAGTTCTTC.

The genes are TRBV29-1 and TRBJ2-7, with 7 bases aligning to TRBD1. The V segment lost 6 bases and the J segment 6 bases; nucleotides outside the gene matches: 14. The CDR3 runs to 14 residues. Germline-derived CDR1 and CDR2 are SQVTM and ANQGSEA. CDR3 residues: CSVSDRVRLSEQYF. The CDR3 DNA reads as TGCAGCGTCAGTGACAGGGTGAGGTTATCCGAGCAGTACTTC.

The V gene is TRBV6-1, the J gene TRBJ2-3; D is perhaps TRBD2 (6 bases). Per the germline V gene, CDR1 is MNHNS and CDR2 is SASEGT. The CDR3 length is 13 residues. Between the trimmed V and J ends, which lost 7 bases and 7 bases, there was a span of 15 bases. The CDR3 sequence: CASKELARHTQYF. The CDR3 DNA reads TGTGCCAGCAAGGAGCTAGCGAGGCATACGCAGTATTTT.